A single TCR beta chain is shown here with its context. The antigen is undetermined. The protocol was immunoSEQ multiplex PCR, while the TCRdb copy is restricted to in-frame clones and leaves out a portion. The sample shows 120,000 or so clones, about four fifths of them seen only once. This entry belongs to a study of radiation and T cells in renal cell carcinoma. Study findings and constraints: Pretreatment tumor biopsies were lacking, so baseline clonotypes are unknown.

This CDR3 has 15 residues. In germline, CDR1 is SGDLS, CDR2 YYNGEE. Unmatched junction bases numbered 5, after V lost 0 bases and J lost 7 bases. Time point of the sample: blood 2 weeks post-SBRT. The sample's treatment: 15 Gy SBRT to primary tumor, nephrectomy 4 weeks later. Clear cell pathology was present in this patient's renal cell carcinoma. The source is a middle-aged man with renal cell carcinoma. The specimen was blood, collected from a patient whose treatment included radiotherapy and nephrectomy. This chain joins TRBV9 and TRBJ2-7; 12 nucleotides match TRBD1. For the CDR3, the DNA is TGTGCCAGCAGCGTAGAGGGACAGGGGGCCGGAGAGCAGTACTTC. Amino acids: CASSVEGQGAGEQYF.